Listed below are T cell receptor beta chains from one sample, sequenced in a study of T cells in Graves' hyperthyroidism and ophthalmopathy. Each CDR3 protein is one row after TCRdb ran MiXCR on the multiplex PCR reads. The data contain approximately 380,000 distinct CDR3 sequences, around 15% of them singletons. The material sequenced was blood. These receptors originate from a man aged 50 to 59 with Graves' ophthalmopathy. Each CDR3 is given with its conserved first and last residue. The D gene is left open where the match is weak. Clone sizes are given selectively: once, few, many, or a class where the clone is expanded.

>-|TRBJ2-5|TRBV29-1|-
TGCAGCGTTGAAGAGGGGGCGGAGACCCAGTACTTC
CSVEEGAETQYF
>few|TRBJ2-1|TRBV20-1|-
TGCAGTGCTAGAGTAGAGATTTCTAGTTCCGATGAGCAGTTCTTC
CSARVEISSSDEQFF
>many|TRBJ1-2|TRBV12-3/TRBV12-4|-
TGTGCCAGCAGTTACGGGACGGGTTATGGCTACACCTTC
CASSYGTGYGYTF
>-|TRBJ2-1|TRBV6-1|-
TGTGCCAGCAAGTTCCTAAGGGGGTCCTACAATGAGCAGTTCTTC
CASKFLRGSYNEQFF
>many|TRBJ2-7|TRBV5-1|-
TGCGCCAGCAGTGTTTCTACCGGTAGGACGGGGCAGTACTTC
CASSVSTGRTGQYF
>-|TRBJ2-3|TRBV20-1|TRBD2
TGCAGTGCTTGGGCTAGCGGGAACGCTATGATCACAGATACGCAGTATTTT
CSAWASGNAMITDTQYF
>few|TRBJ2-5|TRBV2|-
TGTGCCAGCAGTCTCGACTCGGCTAGTGAGACCCAGTACTTC
CASSLDSASETQYF
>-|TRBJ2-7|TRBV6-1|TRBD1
TGTGCCAGCAGTGGAAGGACAGGGGGGCACGAGCAGTACTTC
CASSGRTGGHEQYF
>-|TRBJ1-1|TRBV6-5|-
TGTGCCAGCAGTTACATCGGCGGTTCGAACACTGAAGCTTTCTTT
CASSYIGGSNTEAFF
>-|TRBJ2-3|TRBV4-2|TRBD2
TGTGCCAGCAGCCATGGGAAAGGGACTAGCGGGACCACAGATACGCAGTATTTT
CASSHGKGTSGTTDTQYF
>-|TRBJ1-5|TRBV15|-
TGTGCCACCAGCAGAGATGCGGTAGTTAGTCAGCCCCAGCATTTT
CATSRDAVVSQPQHF
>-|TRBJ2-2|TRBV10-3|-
TGTGCCATGAGGGGGACAAACACCGGGGAGCTGTTTTTT
CAMRGTNTGELFF
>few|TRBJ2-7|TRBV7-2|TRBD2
TGTGCCAGCAGCGATAAAACTAGCGGGAGTATACACGAGCAGTACTTC
CASSDKTSGSIHEQYF
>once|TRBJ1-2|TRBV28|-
TGTGCCAGCAGCCCCCGGACCTTGGGTGGCTACACCTTC
CASSPRTLGGYTF
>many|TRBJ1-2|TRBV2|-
TGTGCCAGCAGCGACACGTATGGCTACACCTTC
CASSDTYGYTF
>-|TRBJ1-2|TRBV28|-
TGTGCCAGCAGTTACCCGCCACTCTTCGGTGGCTACACCTTC
CASSYPPLFGGYTF
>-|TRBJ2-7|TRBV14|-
TGTGCCAGCAGCCAGCTAGGTCAGGGATACGAGCAGTACTTC
CASSQLGQGYEQYF
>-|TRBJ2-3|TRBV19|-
TGTGCCAGTAGTATCCCTCCGTTGGATACGCAGTATTTT
CASSIPPLDTQYF
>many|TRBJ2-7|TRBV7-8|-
TGTGCCAGCAGCTTAGGAGGCGGAGGAGAGCAGTACTTC
CASSLGGGGEQYF
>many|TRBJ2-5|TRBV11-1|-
TGTGCCAGCAGTAGGGGGAAAATCGGCAAAGAGACCCAGTACTTC
CASSRGKIGKETQYF
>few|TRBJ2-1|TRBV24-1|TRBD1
TGTGCCACCAGTGGACCGGGACAGGGGATCTCCAATGAGCAGTTCTTC
CATSGPGQGISNEQFF
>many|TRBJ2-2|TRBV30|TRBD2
TGTGCCTGGAGTGTAAGCGGGAGCAGGACCGGGGAGCTGTTTTTT
CAWSVSGSRTGELFF
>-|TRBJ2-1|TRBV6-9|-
TGTGCCAGCAGTTATTTCGGACAGAGGAACAATGAGCAGTTCTTC
CASSYFGQRNNEQFF
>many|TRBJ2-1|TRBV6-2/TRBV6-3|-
TGTGCCAGCAGTTACTCGTATGTGGACTTTTCCTACAATGAGCAGTTCTTC
CASSYSYVDFSYNEQFF
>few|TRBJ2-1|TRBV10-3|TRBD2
TGTGCCATCACCGGGACTAGCGGGAACAATGAGCAGTTCTTC
CAITGTSGNNEQFF
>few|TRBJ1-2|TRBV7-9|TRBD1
TGTGCCAGCAGCTTAGCCGGACAGGCTTATGGCTACACCTTC
CASSLAGQAYGYTF
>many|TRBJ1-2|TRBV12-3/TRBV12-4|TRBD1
TGTGCCAGCAGCCCGGGACAGGGGTCTGGCTACACCTTC
CASSPGQGSGYTF
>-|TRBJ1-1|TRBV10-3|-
TGTGCCATCAGTGTTAAGGGACTGGGCACTGAAGCTTTCTTT
CAISVKGLGTEAFF
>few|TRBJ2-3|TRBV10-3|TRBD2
TGTGCCATAGAGGCGGGAGAGGCCCATACGCAGTATTTT
CAIEAGEAHTQYF
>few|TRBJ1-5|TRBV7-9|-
TGTGCCAGCAGCTTAGGACAGATGGGTAATCAGCCCCAGCATTTT
CASSLGQMGNQPQHF
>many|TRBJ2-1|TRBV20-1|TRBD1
TGCAGTGCTGAAATCCGGGACAGGGTTTTCTATGAGCAGTTCTTC
CSAEIRDRVFYEQFF
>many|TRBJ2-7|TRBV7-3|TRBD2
TGTGCCAGCAGCCGCATACCCCCCGGGACTAGCGGGTTGAGCGAGCAGTACTTC
CASSRIPPGTSGLSEQYF
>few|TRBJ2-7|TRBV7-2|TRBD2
TGTGCCAGCTCGGACGGGGGCGGGAGGACCCACGAGCAGTACTTC
CASSDGGGRTHEQYF
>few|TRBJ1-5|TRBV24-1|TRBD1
TGTGCCACCAGTGACACACGCCGGGACAGGGGTCAGCCCCAGCATTTT
CATSDTRRDRGQPQHF
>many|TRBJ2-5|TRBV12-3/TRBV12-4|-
TGTGCCAGCAGTCGGACATTCCTCAGGGGAGAGACCCAGTACTTC
CASSRTFLRGETQYF
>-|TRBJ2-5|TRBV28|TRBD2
TGTGCCAGCAGTAAAGGACTAGCGGGGACTAAAGAGACCCAGTACTTC
CASSKGLAGTKETQYF
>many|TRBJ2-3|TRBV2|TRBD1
TGTGCCAGCAGGGACAGGGGTGGGGATACGCAGTATTTT
CASRDRGGDTQYF
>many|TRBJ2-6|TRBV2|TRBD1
TGTGCCAGCAGATTCGACAGGGGTGGGGCCAACGTCCTGACTTTC
CASRFDRGGANVLTF
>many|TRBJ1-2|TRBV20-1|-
TGCAGTGCTAAGGCAGGGAGCTATGGCTACACCTTC
CSAKAGSYGYTF
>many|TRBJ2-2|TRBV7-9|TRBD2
TGTGCCAGCAGCCCAGGCGGCCTAGCGGACACCGGGGAGCTGTTTTTT
CASSPGGLADTGELFF
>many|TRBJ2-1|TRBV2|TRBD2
TGTGCCAGCAGTGTCGTAGCGGGGAAATACAATGAGCAGTTCTTC
CASSVVAGKYNEQFF
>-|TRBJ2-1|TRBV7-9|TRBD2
TGTGCCAGCAGCTTAGCTAGCGGGGGGGGATTCAATGATCAGTTCTTC
CASSLASGGGFNDQFF
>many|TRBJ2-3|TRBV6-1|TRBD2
TGTGCCAGCAGTGCGGCTAGCGGGGGACTTGGCACAGATACGCAGTATTTT
CASSAASGGLGTDTQYF
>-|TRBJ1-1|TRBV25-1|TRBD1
TGTGCCAGCAGTTGGGGACAGGGGAAGAACACTGAAGCTTTCTTT
CASSWGQGKNTEAFF
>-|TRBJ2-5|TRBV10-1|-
TGCGCCAGCCAGCTTAAGAGCGGTGAGACCCAGTACTTC
CASQLKSGETQYF
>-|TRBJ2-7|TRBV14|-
TGTGCCAGCAGCCAAGATAGGTATCTAGCTAACGAGCAGTACTTC
CASSQDRYLANEQYF
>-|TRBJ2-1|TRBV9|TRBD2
TGTGCCAGCAGCCCCAAGGGAGGGAGAAACAATGAGCAGTTCTTC
CASSPKGGRNNEQFF